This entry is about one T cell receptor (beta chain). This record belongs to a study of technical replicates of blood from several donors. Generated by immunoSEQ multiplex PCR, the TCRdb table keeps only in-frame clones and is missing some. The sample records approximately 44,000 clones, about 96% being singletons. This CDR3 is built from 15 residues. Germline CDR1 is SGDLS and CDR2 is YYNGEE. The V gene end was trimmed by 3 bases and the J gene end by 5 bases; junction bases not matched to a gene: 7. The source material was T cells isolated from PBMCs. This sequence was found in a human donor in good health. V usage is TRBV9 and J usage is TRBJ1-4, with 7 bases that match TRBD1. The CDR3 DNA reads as TGTGCCAGCAGCGCACCCGGGACAGTGAATGAAAAACTGTTTTTT. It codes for CASSAPGTVNEKLFF. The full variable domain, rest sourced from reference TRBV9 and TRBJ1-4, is DSGVTQTPKHLITATGQRVTLRCSPRSGDLSVYWYQQSLDQGLQFLIQYYNGEERAKGNILERFSAQQFPDLHSELNLSSLELGDSALYFCASSAPGTVNEKLFFGSGTQLSVL.